This T cell receptor beta chain was captured in a study of CD8 T cells in Susac syndrome. V lost 3 bases to trimming and J lost 4 bases, with 10 bases between them. The CDR3 covers 13 residues. Germline assignment: CDR1 SGDLS and CDR2 YYNGEE. RNA in amounts of 0.5 to 1 ug was reverse transcribed with random hexamers. TCRdb itself ran the immunoSEQ multiplex PCR reads through MiXCR, one entry per CDR3 protein. The sample yields about 66,000 distinct CDR3 sequences, 85% to 95% seen once. In this sample, this clonotype turned up once. The chain employs TRBV9 and TRBJ1-1, with a possible D match to TRBD1 (5 bases). Material for sequencing was CD8+ T cells from PBMCs. The sequence was collected from a human donor with multiple sclerosis. The CDR3 sequence: CASSEGTSTEAFF. The CDR3 nucleotides are TGTGCCAGCAGCGAGGGGACGAGCACTGAAGCTTTCTTT.